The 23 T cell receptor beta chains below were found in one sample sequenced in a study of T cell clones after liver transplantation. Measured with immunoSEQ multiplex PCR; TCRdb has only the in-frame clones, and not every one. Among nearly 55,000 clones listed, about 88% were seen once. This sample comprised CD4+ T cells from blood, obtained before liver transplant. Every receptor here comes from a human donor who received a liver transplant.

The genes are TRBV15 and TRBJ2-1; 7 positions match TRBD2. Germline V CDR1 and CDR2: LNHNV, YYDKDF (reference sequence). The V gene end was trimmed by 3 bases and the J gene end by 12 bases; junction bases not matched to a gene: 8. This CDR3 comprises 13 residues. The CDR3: CATSSYTGGGQFF. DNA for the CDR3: TGTGCCACCAGCAGCTACACGGGGGGAGGGCAGTTCTTC.

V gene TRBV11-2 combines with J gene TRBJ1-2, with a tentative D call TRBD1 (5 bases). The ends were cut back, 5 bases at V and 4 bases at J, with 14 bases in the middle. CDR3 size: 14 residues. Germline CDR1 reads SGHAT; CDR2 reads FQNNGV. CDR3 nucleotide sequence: TGTGCCAGCAGCCAATCAGGCAGGGTCTATGGCTACACCTTC. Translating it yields CASSQSGRVYGYTF.

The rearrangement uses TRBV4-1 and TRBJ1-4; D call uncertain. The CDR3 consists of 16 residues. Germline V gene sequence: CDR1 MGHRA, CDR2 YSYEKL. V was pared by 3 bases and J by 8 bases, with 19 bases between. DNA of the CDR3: TGCGCCAGCAGCCAGGGGAGGGAAGAGATCAGGGAAAAACTGTTTTTT. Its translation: CASSQGREEIREKLFF.

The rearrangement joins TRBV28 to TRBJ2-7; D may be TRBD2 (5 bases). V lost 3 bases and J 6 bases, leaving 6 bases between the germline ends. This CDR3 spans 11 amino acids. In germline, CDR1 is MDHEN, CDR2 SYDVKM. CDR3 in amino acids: CASSFAGEQYF. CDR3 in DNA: TGTGCCAGCAGTTTTGCGGGCGAGCAGTACTTC.

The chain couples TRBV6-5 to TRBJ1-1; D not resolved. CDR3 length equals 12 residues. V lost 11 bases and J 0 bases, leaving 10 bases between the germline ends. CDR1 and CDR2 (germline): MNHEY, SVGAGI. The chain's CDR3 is CAARTLNTEAFF. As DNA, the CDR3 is TGTGCCGCACGGACTTTGAACACTGAAGCTTTCTTT.

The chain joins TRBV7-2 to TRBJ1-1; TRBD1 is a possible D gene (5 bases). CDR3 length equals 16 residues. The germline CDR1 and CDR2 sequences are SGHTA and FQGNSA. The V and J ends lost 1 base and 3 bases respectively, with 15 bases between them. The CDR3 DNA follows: TGTGCCAGCAGCTTAGTCCCCACAGGACCGTACACTGAAGCTTTCTTT. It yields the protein CASSLVPTGPYTEAFF.

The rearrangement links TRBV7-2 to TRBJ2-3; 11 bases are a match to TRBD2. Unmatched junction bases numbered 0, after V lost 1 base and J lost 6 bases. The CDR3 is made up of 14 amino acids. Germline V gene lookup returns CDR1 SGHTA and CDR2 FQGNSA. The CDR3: CASSLGLAGDTQYF. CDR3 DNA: TGTGCCAGCAGCTTAGGACTAGCGGGGGATACGCAGTATTTT. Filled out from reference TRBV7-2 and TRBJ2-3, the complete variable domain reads GAGVSQSPSNKVTEKGKDVELRCDPISGHTALYWYRQSLGQGLEFLIYFQGNSAPDKSGLPSDRFSAERTGGSVSTLTIQRTQQEDSAVYLCASSLGLAGDTQYFGPGTRLTVL.

CDR3 protein: CASSQTPEGQGNYNEQFF. CDR3 nucleotide sequence: TGTGCCAGCAGCCAAACCCCTGAGGGACAGGGGAACTACAATGAGCAGTTCTTC. The chain uses TRBV14 and TRBJ2-1; 10 bases match TRBD1. The CDR3 spans 18 residues. Germline-derived CDR1 and CDR2 are SGHDN and FVKESK. Trimming removed 2 bases from V and 3 bases from J; junction bases left unmatched: 10. Variable domain in full (rest from reference TRBV14 and TRBJ2-1): EAGVTQFPSHSVIEKGQTVTLRCDPISGHDNLYWYRRVMGKEIKFLLHFVKESKQDESGMPNNRFLAERTGGTYSTLKVQPAELEDSGVYFCASSQTPEGQGNYNEQFFGPGTRLTVL.

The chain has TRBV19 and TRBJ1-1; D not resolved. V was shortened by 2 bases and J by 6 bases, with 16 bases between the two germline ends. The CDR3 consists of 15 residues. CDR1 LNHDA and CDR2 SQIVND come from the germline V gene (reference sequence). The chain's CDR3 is CASSIKIRTGSEAFF. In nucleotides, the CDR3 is TGTGCCAGTAGTATAAAGATCCGTACGGGGTCTGAAGCTTTCTTT.

The CDR3 bases are TGCGCCAGCAGCCAGAAAACAGCCTACAATGAGCAGTTCTTC. Translation: CASSQKTAYNEQFF. This chain connects TRBV4-3 to TRBJ2-1; D is undetermined. The germline gives CDR1 LGHNA, CDR2 YSLEER. The V end was cut by 3 bases, the J end by 2 bases, with 8 bases between. This CDR3 region has 14 residues.

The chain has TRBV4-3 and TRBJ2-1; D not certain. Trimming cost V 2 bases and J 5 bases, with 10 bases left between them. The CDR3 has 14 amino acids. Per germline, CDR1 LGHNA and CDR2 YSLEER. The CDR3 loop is CASSQTDRHNEQFF. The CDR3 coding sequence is TGCGCCAGCAGCCAAACGGACCGCCACAATGAGCAGTTCTTC.

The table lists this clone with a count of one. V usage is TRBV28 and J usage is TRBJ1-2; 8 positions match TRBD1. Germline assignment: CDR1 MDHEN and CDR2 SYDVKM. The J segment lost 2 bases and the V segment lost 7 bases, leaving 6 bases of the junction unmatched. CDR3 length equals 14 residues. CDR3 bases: TGTGCCAGCACCGAGGACAGGGCGAACTATGGCTACACCTTC. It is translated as CASTEDRANYGYTF.

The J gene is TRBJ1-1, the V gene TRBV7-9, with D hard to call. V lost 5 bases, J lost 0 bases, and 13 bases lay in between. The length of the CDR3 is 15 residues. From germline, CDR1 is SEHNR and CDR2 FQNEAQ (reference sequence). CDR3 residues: CASSPREKLNTEAFF. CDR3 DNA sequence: TGTGCCAGCAGCCCTAGAGAGAAACTGAACACTGAAGCTTTCTTT.

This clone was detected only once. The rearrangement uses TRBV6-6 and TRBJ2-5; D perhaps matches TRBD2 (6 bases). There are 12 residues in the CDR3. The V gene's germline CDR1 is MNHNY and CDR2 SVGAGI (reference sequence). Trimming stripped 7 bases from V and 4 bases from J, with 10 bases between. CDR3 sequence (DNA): TGTGCCAGCACGGGGGAAGGAGAGACCCAGTACTTC. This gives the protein CASTGEGETQYF.

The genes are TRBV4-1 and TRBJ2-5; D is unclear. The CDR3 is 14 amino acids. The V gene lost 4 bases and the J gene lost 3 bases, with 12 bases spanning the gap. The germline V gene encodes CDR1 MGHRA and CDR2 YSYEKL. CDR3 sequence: CASSPKDREETQYF. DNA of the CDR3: TGCGCCAGCAGCCCTAAGGACCGGGAAGAGACCCAGTACTTC.

Written as DNA, the CDR3 is TGTGCCAGTAGTATAGTTTGGGCCTCCCGGGGTCATCAGCCCCAGCATTTT. This sequence encodes CASSIVWASRGHQPQHF. V is TRBV19 and J is TRBJ1-5; D is ambiguous. The CDR3 covers 17 residues. Deletions cut 1 base from V and 5 bases from J, with 18 bases between. Germline CDR1 is LNHDA and CDR2 is SQIVND (reference sequence).

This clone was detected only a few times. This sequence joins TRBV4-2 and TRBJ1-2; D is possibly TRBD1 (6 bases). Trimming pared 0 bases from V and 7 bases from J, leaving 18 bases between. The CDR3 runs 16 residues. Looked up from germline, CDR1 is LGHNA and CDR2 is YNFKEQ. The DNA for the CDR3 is TGTGCCAGCAGCCAAGAAGGGCCAGGGGATAGGGGTGGCTACACCTTC. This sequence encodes CASSQEGPGDRGGYTF.

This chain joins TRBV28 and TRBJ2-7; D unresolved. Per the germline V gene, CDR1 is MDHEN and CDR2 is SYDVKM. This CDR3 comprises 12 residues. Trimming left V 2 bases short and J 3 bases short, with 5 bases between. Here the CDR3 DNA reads TGTGCCAGCAGTTTAGCCGGCTACGAGCAGTACTTC. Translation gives CASSLAGYEQYF.

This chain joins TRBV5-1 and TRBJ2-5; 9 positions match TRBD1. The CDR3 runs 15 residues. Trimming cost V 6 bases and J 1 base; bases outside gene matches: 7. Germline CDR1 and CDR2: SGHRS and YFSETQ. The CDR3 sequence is CASKQGALAQETQYF. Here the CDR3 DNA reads TGCGCCAGCAAACAGGGGGCCCTGGCCCAAGAGACCCAGTACTTC.

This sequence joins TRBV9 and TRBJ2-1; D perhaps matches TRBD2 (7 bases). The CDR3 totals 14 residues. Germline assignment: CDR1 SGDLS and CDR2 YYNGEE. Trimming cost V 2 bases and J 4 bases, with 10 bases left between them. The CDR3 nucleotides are TGTGCCAGCAGCGTTGGGGGGGCGTACAATGAGCAGTTCTTC. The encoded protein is CASSVGGAYNEQFF.

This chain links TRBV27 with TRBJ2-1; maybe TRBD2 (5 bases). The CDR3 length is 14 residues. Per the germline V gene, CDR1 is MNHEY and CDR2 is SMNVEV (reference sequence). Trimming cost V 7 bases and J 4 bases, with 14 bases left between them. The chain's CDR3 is CASTSVKRYNEQFF. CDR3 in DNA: TGTGCCAGCACTTCGGTAAAGCGGTACAATGAGCAGTTCTTC.

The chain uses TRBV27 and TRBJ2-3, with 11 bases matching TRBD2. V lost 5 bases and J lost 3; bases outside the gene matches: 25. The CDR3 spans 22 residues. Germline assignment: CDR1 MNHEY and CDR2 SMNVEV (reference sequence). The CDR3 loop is CASSGLSSDSGRAGYRTDTQYF. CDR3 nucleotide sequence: TGTGCCAGCAGTGGCCTCTCCTCGGATAGCGGGAGGGCCGGGTATCGGACAGATACGCAGTATTTT.

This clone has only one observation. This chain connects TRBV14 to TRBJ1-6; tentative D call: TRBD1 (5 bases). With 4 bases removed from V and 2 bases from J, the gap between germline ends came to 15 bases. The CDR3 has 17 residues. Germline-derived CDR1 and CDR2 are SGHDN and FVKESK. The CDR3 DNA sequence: TGTGCCAGCAGCCCATCAGGGTTATTCCCCTATAATTCACCCCTCCACTTT. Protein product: CASSPSGLFPYNSPLHF.